This record looks at one TCR beta chain sequence and its context. The data stem from a study of T-cell memory formation after mild COVID-19. With constant-segment primers, 5'RACE yielded cDNA libraries of TCR alpha and TCR beta that carried sample barcodes and UMIs. TCRdb used MiXCR to reprocess the 5' RACE reads, holding one entry per CDR3 protein. This sample carries 210,000 or so distinct CDR3 sequences, more than 25% of them seen once, and the ten largest clones take about 10%. Germline V gene lookup returns CDR1 SGHVS and CDR2 FNYEAQ. The CDR3 is 16 amino acids. V lost 5 bases to trimming and J lost 5 bases; unmatched junction nucleotides: 7.

The chain carries TRBV7-6 and TRBJ2-3; 13 bases agree with TRBD2. This sequence originates from an adult woman who had mild COVID-19 (a few samples of this study predate the infection). Cell type and time point are not known. The sequencing input was PBMCs or a T cell subset sorted from them (not recorded which). The CDR3 spells CASSPWTSGSGDTQYF. CDR3 DNA: TGTGCCAGCAGCCCCTGGACTAGCGGGAGTGGAGATACGCAGTATTTT.